This T cell receptor beta chain was documented in a study of blood T cell repertoires in COVID-19. Background on the study: Specimens from acute and convalescent COVID-19 originated in the United States, Italy and Spain. PBMCs, B-cell-depleted T cells, or T cells were the source of the cDNA or gDNA that made up the material.

This clone occurred once. Other DNA sequences in the same sample also yield this CDR3. Original processing notes: Researchers report that nucleated cell counts were estimated from reference gene primer amplification. The method was immunoSEQ multiplex PCR; TCRdb's version includes in-frame clones alone and lacks a portion of them. That table furnishes V, J and clone size, whereas the DNA furnished D and trimming. The repertoire includes under 170,000 clones, about 80% of them detected once, and around 2.1% sits in the top ten. CDR3 length equals 13 residues. Germline-derived CDR1 and CDR2 are SGHAT and FQNNGV. V gave up 6 bases and J gave up 3 bases, with 11 bases separating them.

The V and J genes are TRBV11-2 and TRBJ1-1, with a tentative D call TRBD1 (5 bases). Material: peripheral blood. This clonotype originated in a man between 65 and 79 years old with acute or convalescent COVID-19. The CDR3 DNA reads as TGTGCCAGCAGTCCCGACAGAGACACTGAAGCTTTCTTT. Protein sequence: CASSPDRDTEAFF.